These 32 T cell receptor beta chains were sequenced from one sample in a study of identical twins. TCRdb re-derived calls from the 5' RACE reads in MiXCR, one entry per CDR3 protein. The table shows 700,000 to 950,000 distinct CDR3 sequences, with roughly an eighth occurring only once. The sample was also reused in another study, on yellow fever vaccine responses in identical twins.

The sample was PBMCs. Receptor source: a woman between 18 and 29 years old in good health.

This clonotype appeared many times. The rearrangement joins TRBV5-6 to TRBJ1-5; D uncertain. CDR1 and CDR2 (germline): SGHDT, YYEEEE. The CDR3 has 14 amino acids. V was clipped by 0 bases and J by 1 base, with 5 bases between them. This CDR3 is CASSLAQSNQPQHF. Here the CDR3 DNA reads TGTGCCAGCAGCTTGGCACAGAGCAATCAGCCCCAGCATTTT. Full variable domain (missing parts from reference TRBV5-6 and TRBJ1-5): DAGVTQSPTHLIKTRGQQVTLRCSPKSGHDTVSWYQQALGQGPQFIFQYYEEEERQRGNFPDRFSGHQFPNYSSELNVNALLLGDSALYLCASSLAQSNQPQHFGDGTRLSIL.

This clonotype was seen repeatedly, ten times or more. The chain links TRBV7-9 to TRBJ2-2; D possibly corresponds to TRBD1 (5 bases). This CDR3 is 14 amino acids long. Looked up from germline, CDR1 is SEHNR and CDR2 is FQNEAQ (reference sequence). The ends were cut back, 2 bases at V and 4 bases at J, with 8 bases in the middle. The CDR3 sequence: CASSLLQATGELFF. The DNA for the CDR3 is TGTGCCAGCAGCTTACTACAGGCCACCGGGGAGCTGTTTTTT.

This clonotype was recorded a few times. The chain joins TRBV18 to TRBJ2-1; 7 nucleotides line up with TRBD2. V trimming: 3 bases; J trimming: 2 bases; junction bases outside the gene matches: 4. Looked up from germline, CDR1 is KGHSH and CDR2 is LQKENI. This CDR3 has 15 residues. The CDR3 loop is CASSPGLDPYNEQFF. In nucleotides, the CDR3 is TGTGCCAGCTCACCCGGACTAGACCCCTACAATGAGCAGTTCTTC.

This clonotype was found many times. The chain uses TRBV7-9 and TRBJ2-3; D is perhaps TRBD1 or TRBD2 (6 bases each). Germline CDR1 and CDR2: SEHNR and FQNEAQ (reference sequence). This CDR3 comprises 16 residues. Trimming took 2 bases from V and 0 from J, leaving 12 bases between them. CDR3 bases: TGTGCCAGCAGCTTATCGGGGGCGGGTAGCACAGATACGCAGTATTTT. Protein sequence: CASSLSGAGSTDTQYF.

The chain employs TRBV6-1 and TRBJ2-1, with D perhaps TRBD2 (6 bases). Germline values: CDR1 MNHNS, CDR2 SASEGT. The CDR3 totals 16 residues. V lost 6 bases, J lost 4 bases, and 19 bases lay in between. Here the CDR3 reads CASRTSSGRVYNEQFF. The DNA of the CDR3 is TGTGCCAGCAGAACGAGCAGCGGGCGCGTTTACAATGAGCAGTTCTTC.

This clonotype has at least ten counts. The rearrangement links TRBV7-8 to TRBJ1-1, with 8 bases fitting TRBD1. The ends lost 7 bases at V and 1 base at J; junction bases unmatched: 8. CDR3 size: 15 residues. CDR1 SGHVS and CDR2 FQNEAQ come from the germline V gene. CDR3 sequence (DNA): TGTGCCAGCACCCACCGACAGGGGAGGAACACTGAAGCTTTCTTT. This encodes CASTHRQGRNTEAFF.

The table lists this clonotype with a few counts. V is TRBV21-1 and J is TRBJ2-2; the listed D gene, TRBD1, was not tested against the DNA. TRBV21-1 is a recognized pseudogene. The CDR3 totals 21 residues. In DNA form, the CDR3 reads TGTGCCAGCAGCAAAGGGCCTTGGGGGCGCTTGAGTATAATAACTACCGGGGAGCTGTTTTTT. This codes for CASSKGPWGRLSIITTGELFF.

The chain uses TRBV6-5 and TRBJ2-7; D may be TRBD2 (6 bases). The CDR3 has 15 residues. Per the germline V gene, CDR1 is MNHEY and CDR2 is SVGAGI. With 5 bases removed from V and 4 bases from J, the gap between germline ends came to 18 bases. The CDR3 DNA sequence: TGTGCCAGCAGTAACGAGGGACTGGTTATGTACGAGCAGTACGTC. Its translation is CASSNEGLVMYEQYV.

This clonotype was found a few times. The CDR3 loop reads CATSRDSTGAYNEQFF. CDR3 sequence (DNA): TGTGCCACCAGCAGAGATTCGACAGGGGCCTACAATGAGCAGTTCTTC. This chain links TRBV15 with TRBJ2-1, with TRBD1 matching 8 bases. The length of the CDR3 is 16 residues. Germline assignment: CDR1 LNHNV and CDR2 YYDKDF (reference sequence). With V trimmed by 0 bases and J by 2 bases, 3 bases remained unmatched.

A few counts support this clonotype. The V gene is TRBV20-1, the J gene TRBJ1-1, with D perhaps matching TRBD1 (5 bases). Trimming cost V 6 bases and J 1 base, with 15 bases left between them. CDR3 length: 14 amino acids. Germline V CDR1 and CDR2: DFQATT, SNEGSKA (reference sequence). This CDR3 is CSARARGGNTEAFF. The CDR3 DNA reads TGCAGTGCCCGCGCCCGTGGGGGGAACACTGAAGCTTTCTTT.

This clonotype was seen a handful of times. The CDR3: CSAPRGVNTEAFF. The CDR3 DNA follows: TGCAGTGCCCCGCGAGGGGTGAACACTGAAGCTTTCTTT. The chain combines TRBV20-1 with TRBJ1-1; possible D gene TRBD1, 5 bases. Germline CDR1 DFQATT, CDR2 SNEGSKA (reference sequence). V was cut by 6 bases and J by 0 bases, with 11 bases left in between. The CDR3 runs 13 residues.

This clonotype was observed many times. J is TRBJ1-1 and V is TRBV3-1; D not certain. CDR3 length: 14 amino acids. Germline V gene sequence: CDR1 LGHDT, CDR2 YNNKEL (reference sequence). Trimming shortened V by 0 bases and J by 11 bases, and 16 bases separated the two germline ends. The CDR3 reads CASSQESSRNGAFF. CDR3 coding DNA: TGTGCCAGCAGCCAAGAATCATCGCGGAATGGGGCTTTCTTT. Looking up the rest from reference TRBV3-1 and TRBJ1-1 gives the full variable domain: DTAVSQTPKYLVTQMGNDKSIKCEQNLGHDTMYWYKQDSKKFLKIMFSYNNKELIINETVPNRFSPKSPDKAHLNLHINSLELGDSAVYFCASSQESSRNGAFFGQGTRLTVV.

This clonotype was detected only a few times. This chain connects TRBV7-8 to TRBJ2-7, with TRBD2 as a possible D gene (5 bases). Germline V lookup: CDR1 SGHVS, CDR2 FQNEAQ. V dropped 0 bases and J dropped 0 bases, with 12 bases sitting between them. CDR3 size: 16 residues. Here the CDR3 DNA reads TGTGCCAGCAGCTTAGCAGGGAGAGAAAGCTCCTACGAGCAGTACGTC. Protein product: CASSLAGRESSYEQYV.

To note about this clonotype: The junction does not match germline at one end; this may be a read error. The V call is TRBV6-1, the J call TRBJ2-5; TRBD2 aligns across 10 bases. Germline CDR1 is MNHNS and CDR2 is SASEGT. The CDR3 loop spans 18 amino acids. CDR3 region: CASSEYGSGGPQQETQYF. CDR3 DNA sequence: TGTGCCAGTAGTGAATATGGTAGCGGGGGGCCTCAACAAGAGACCCAGTACTTC.

The sample holds a few counts of this clonotype. The V gene is TRBV4-2, the J gene TRBJ2-1, with TRBD1 matching 9 bases. The CDR3 consists of 16 residues. Germline CDR1 is LGHNA and CDR2 is YNFKEQ. V lost 3 bases and J lost 9; bases outside the gene matches: 12. This CDR3 is CASSQKGQGGFSEQFF. The CDR3 coding sequence is TGTGCCAGCAGCCAGAAGGGACAGGGAGGGTTCAGTGAGCAGTTCTTC.

This clonotype was seen a handful of times. J is TRBJ2-1 and V is TRBV5-1, with D tentatively TRBD2 (6 bases). This CDR3 has 14 amino acids. Trimming left V 4 bases short and J 3 bases short, with 11 bases between. CDR1 is SGHRS and CDR2 is YFSETQ in the germline V gene. The CDR3 DNA reads TGCGCCAGCAGCACGGGAGCCATCTACAATGAGCAGTTCTTC. It is translated as CASSTGAIYNEQFF. Supplemented by reference TRBV5-1 and TRBJ2-1, the full variable domain reads KAGVTQTPRYLIKTRGQQVTLSCSPISGHRSVSWYQQTPGQGLQFLFEYFSETQRNKGNFPGRFSGRQFSNSRSEMNVSTLELGDSALYLCASSTGAIYNEQFFGPGTRLTVL.

The chain couples TRBV11-1 to TRBJ2-1; 11 bases match TRBD2. CDR1 and CDR2 (germline): SGHAT, FQDESV (reference sequence). Germline trimming cut 6 bases from V and 1 base from J; bases unmatched to any gene: 14. The CDR3 contains 19 residues. The CDR3 coding sequence is TGTGCCAGCAGTACGTCAAAACCTTTAGCGGGAGGGTCCTACAATGAGCAGTTCTTC. It codes for CASSTSKPLAGGSYNEQFF.

V is TRBV11-3 and J is TRBJ2-3, with 8 bases matching TRBD1. Germline CDR1 is SGHNT and CDR2 is YENEEA. This CDR3 comprises 16 residues. The V gene end was trimmed by 5 bases and the J gene end by 0 bases; junction bases not matched to a gene: 7. The CDR3 region is CASSKDRVGSTDTQYF. CDR3 in DNA: TGTGCCAGCAGCAAGGACAGGGTGGGGAGCACAGATACGCAGTATTTT.

A remark on this clonotype: A read error may produce the germline difference seen at one junction end. The chain recombines TRBV11-2 with TRBJ2-2; 9 bases match TRBD2. CDR3 size: 18 residues. The germline gives CDR1 SGHAT, CDR2 FQNNGV. CDR3 sequence (DNA): TGTGCCAGCAGCCTAGATGAGTTACTAGCGGGGAACACCGGGGAGCTGTTTTTT. This encodes CASSLDELLAGNTGELFF.

In its sample, this clonotype was seen a few times. The V gene is TRBV27, the J gene TRBJ1-1; 8 bases align to TRBD1. CDR1 and CDR2 (germline): MNHEY, SMNVEV (reference sequence). Trimming at V came to 3 bases and at J to 4 bases, leaving 7 bases not matched to a gene. This CDR3 contains 15 residues. This CDR3 is CASSLAGGMRTEAFF. The CDR3 coding sequence is TGTGCCAGCAGTTTGGCAGGGGGCATGCGCACTGAAGCTTTCTTT.

The CDR3 DNA is TGTGCCAGCAGTGGGGTAGCGGGAGAACGGGGCACCGGGGAGCTGTTTTTT. Amino acids: CASSGVAGERGTGELFF. V and J are TRBV6-1 and TRBJ2-2; 9 bases match TRBD2. Germline CDR1 is MNHNS and CDR2 is SASEGT. The J segment lost 4 bases and the V segment lost 4 bases, leaving 10 bases of the junction unmatched. CDR3 length: 17 amino acids.

In its sample, this clonotype was seen many times. The chain's CDR3 is CASGLVQNTEAFF. CDR3 bases: TGTGCTAGTGGTTTGGTCCAAAACACTGAAGCTTTCTTT. This chain links TRBV12-5 with TRBJ1-1; D not resolved. Per germline, CDR1 LGHNT and CDR2 FRNRAP. The V end was cut by 0 bases, the J end by 2 bases, with 4 bases between. The CDR3 consists of 13 residues.

This chain uses TRBV11-1 with TRBJ2-7, with 8 bases aligning to TRBD2. Germline CDR1 is SGHAT and CDR2 is FQDESV (reference sequence). The CDR3 is made up of 16 amino acids. V trimming: 6 bases; J trimming: 0 bases; junction bases outside the gene matches: 10. In DNA form, the CDR3 reads TGTGCCAGCAGAGAAGTAGCGGGAAGCAGCTCCTACGAGCAGTACTTC. Translating gives CASREVAGSSSYEQYF.

This clonotype has more than one count but fewer than ten. The rearrangement uses TRBV10-3 and TRBJ1-6; D is ambiguous. The CDR3 is 13 amino acids. Germline V gene lookup returns CDR1 ENHRY and CDR2 SYGVKD. The V end was cut by 0 bases, the J end by 8 bases, with 5 bases between. CDR3 in DNA: TGTGCCATCAGTGAGTCGGGCGATTCACCCCTCCACTTT. Amino acids: CAISESGDSPLHF.

This chain uses TRBV5-1 with TRBJ2-5, with D possibly TRBD2 on 6 matching bases. V was clipped by 4 bases and J by 3 bases, with 13 bases between them. The CDR3 is made up of 14 amino acids. In germline, CDR1 is SGHRS, CDR2 YFSETQ. The CDR3 nucleotides are TGCGCCAGCAGCCGGGGGACCGCTAAAGAGACCCAGTACTTC. This translates into CASSRGTAKETQYF. The variable domain in full, with the rest retrieved from reference TRBV5-1 and TRBJ2-5, is KAGVTQTPRYLIKTRGQQVTLSCSPISGHRSVSWYQQTPGQGLQFLFEYFSETQRNKGNFPGRFSGRQFSNSRSEMNVSTLELGDSALYLCASSRGTAKETQYFGPGTRLLVL.

This clonotype was counted many times. The chain recombines TRBV20-1 with TRBJ2-2; TRBD1 or TRBD2 may be the D gene (7 bases each). Germline V gives CDR1 DFQATT, CDR2 SNEGSKA (reference sequence). The CDR3 has 14 residues. Trimming cost V 5 bases and J 4 bases, with 14 bases left between them. Here the CDR3 DNA reads TGCAGTGCTCGACAGGGAGGGGGCACCGGGGAGCTGTTTTTT. Translating gives CSARQGGGTGELFF.

This clonotype occurred a few times. The gene calls are TRBV7-7 and TRBJ2-7; the match to TRBD2 covers 9 bases. Germline-derived CDR1 and CDR2 are SSHAT and FNYEAQ (reference sequence). Trimming at V came to 4 bases and at J to 2 bases, leaving 9 bases not matched to a gene. CDR3 size: 16 residues. This CDR3 is CASSSIAGAAPYEQYF. CDR3 bases: TGTGCCAGCAGCTCTATAGCGGGAGCGGCCCCCTACGAGCAGTACTTC.

This clonotype appeared many times. CDR3 coding DNA: TGTGCCAGCAGCGCCGTAGTAGCGGCACGATACAATGAGCAGTTCTTC. Residues: CASSAVVAARYNEQFF. V is TRBV25-1 and J is TRBJ2-1; TRBD2 might be the D (6 bases). Trimming took off 6 bases at V and 4 bases at J, with 19 bases between the two ends. Germline lookup yields CDR1 MGHDK and CDR2 SYGVNS. The CDR3 runs to 16 residues.

V usage is TRBV2 and J usage is TRBJ1-5; weak D call: TRBD1 (5 bases). The CDR3 consists of 14 residues. Germline V gene lookup returns CDR1 SNHLY and CDR2 FYNNEI. V was pared by 2 bases and J by 6 bases, with 11 bases between. CDR3 coding DNA: TGTGCCAGCAGTGAATTCAGGGCCCCTCAGCCCCAGCATTTT. Its protein is CASSEFRAPQPQHF.

J is TRBJ2-7 and V is TRBV28; TRBD2 matches at 9 bases. This CDR3 region has 17 residues. The V gene's germline CDR1 is MDHEN and CDR2 SYDVKM. Germline trimming cut 3 bases from V and 6 bases from J; bases unmatched to any gene: 15. The DNA for the CDR3 is TGTGCCAGCAGTTTCCCTCCGGCTAGCGGGATCACCTTCGAGCAGTACTTC. It yields the protein CASSFPPASGITFEQYF.

The rearrangement links TRBV7-2 to TRBJ1-5; D not resolved. Germline V gene lookup returns CDR1 SGHTA and CDR2 FQGNSA. Trimming left V 5 bases short and J 1 base short, with 9 bases between. The CDR3 has 14 residues. CDR3 coding DNA: TGTGCCAGCAGCCCGACATTGAGCAATCAGCCCCAGCATTTT. This gives the protein CASSPTLSNQPQHF.

The chain joins TRBV9 to TRBJ2-1; 9 nucleotides agree with TRBD1. CDR3 size: 14 residues. Trimming removed 1 base from V and 8 bases from J; junction bases left unmatched: 4. From germline, CDR1 is SGDLS and CDR2 YYNGEE. CDR3 protein: CASSVWDRDDEQFF. The CDR3 DNA follows: TGTGCCAGCAGCGTATGGGACAGGGACGATGAGCAGTTCTTC.